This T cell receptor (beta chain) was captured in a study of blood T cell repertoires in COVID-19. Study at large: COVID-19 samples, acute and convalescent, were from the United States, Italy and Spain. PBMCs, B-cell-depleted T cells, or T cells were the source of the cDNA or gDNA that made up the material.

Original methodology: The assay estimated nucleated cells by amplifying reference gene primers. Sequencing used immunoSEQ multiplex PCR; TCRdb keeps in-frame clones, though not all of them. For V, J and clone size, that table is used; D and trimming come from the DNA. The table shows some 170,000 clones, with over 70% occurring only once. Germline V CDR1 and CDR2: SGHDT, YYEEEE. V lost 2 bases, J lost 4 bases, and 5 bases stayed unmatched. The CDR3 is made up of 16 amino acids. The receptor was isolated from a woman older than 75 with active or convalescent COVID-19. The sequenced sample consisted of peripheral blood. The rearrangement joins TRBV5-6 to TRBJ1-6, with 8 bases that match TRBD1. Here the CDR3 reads CASSLFQGAYNSPLHF. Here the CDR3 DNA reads TGTGCCAGCAGCTTATTTCAGGGGGCGTATAATTCACCCCTCCACTTT. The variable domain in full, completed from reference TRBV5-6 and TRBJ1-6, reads DAGVTQSPTHLIKTRGQQVTLRCSPKSGHDTVSWYQQALGQGPQFIFQYYEEEERQRGNFPDRFSGHQFPNYSSELNVNALLLGDSALYLCASSLFQGAYNSPLHFGNGTRLTVT.